This T cell receptor (beta chain) was captured in a study of T cells in Graves' hyperthyroidism and ophthalmopathy. Regions amplified from RNA transcripts were the TCR beta CDR3 regions. An initial round of RT-PCR targeting the TCR CDR3 relied on the HTBI primer set. TCRdb re-analysed the multiplex PCR reads in MiXCR, keeping a single row per CDR3 protein. The top ten hold around 50% of the sample, which has about 200,000 distinct CDR3 sequences, more than 15% seen once. The ends were cut back, 1 base at V and 4 bases at J, with 4 bases in the middle. The CDR3 runs 12 residues. The germline CDR1 and CDR2 sequences are SGDLS and YYNGEE.

The clonotype originates from a middle-aged man with Graves' hyperthyroidism. The sequenced material came from blood. This sequence joins TRBV9 and TRBJ2-3; no definite D call. The CDR3 region has the DNA TGTGCCAGCAGCGTAAGTCCAGATACGCAGTATTTT. It yields the protein CASSVSPDTQYF.